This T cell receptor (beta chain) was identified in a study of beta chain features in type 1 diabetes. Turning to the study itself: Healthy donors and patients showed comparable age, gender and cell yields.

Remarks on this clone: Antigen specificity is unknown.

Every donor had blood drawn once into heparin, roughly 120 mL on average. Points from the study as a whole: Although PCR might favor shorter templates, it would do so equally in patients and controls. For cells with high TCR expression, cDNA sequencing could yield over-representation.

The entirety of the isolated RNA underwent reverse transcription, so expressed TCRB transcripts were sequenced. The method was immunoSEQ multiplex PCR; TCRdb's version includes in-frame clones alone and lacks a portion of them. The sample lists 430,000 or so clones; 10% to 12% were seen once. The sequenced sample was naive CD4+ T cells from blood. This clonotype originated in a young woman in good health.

The CDR3 DNA follows: TGTGCCACCATGGGACTAGCGGATAGGGGCATTCAGTACTTC. This gives the protein CATMGLADRGIQYF. The V call is TRBV28, the J call TRBJ2-4; 11 bases match TRBD2. After removal of 10 bases from V and 9 bases from J, the junction contained 11 bases not matched to a gene. This CDR3 contains 14 residues. Germline V gene lookup returns CDR1 MDHEN and CDR2 SYDVKM.